These 29 T cell receptor beta chains share one sample of origin, sequenced in a study of CD8+ T cells in alopecia areata listed by TCRdb under 2018. The library was made by the immunoSEQ multiplex PCR assay. RNA was extracted from all samples and reverse transcribed into cDNA as template for TCR sequencing. TCRdb carries this immuneACCESS record with in-frame sequences only. Its versions omit some clonotypes, under half of them owing to an unresolved V gene in the studies checked, with the rest unexplained. The table shows 1,800 or so clones here, with no singletons. 25% to 30% of the sample is in the top ten clones. The sample's time point label is to be understood as: mouse skin 6 weeks after grafting, around onset of hair loss. The input for sequencing was skin, taken at week 6. Receptor source: a C3H/HeJ mouse with alopecia areata. For this strain, the MHC haplotype is H2-k.

This clone was observed at least ten times. Gene labels here are mouse ones. The CDR3 is CASRGQANTGQLYF. Partial CDR3 DNA: TGTGCCAGCAGGGGACAGGCAAACACCGGG. The chain recombines TRBV13-1 with TRBJ2-2; 8 bases are a match to TRBD1. The read finishes 4 residues shy of the CDR3 end, and the germline J gene is used to complete it. The V gene end was trimmed by 5 bases and the J gene end by 0 bases; junction bases not matched to a gene: 0. Germline CDR1 reads NSHNY; CDR2 reads SYGAGN. This CDR3 spans 14 amino acids.

In this sample, this clone turned up many times. Gene names follow the mouse nomenclature. From the germline J gene comes the end of the CDR3, since the read stops 4 residues before it. The chain carries TRBV19 and TRBJ2-5; 14 bases line up with TRBD2. The CDR3 sequence is 15 residues long. Germline loops: CDR1 FNHDT, CDR2 SITEND (reference sequence). Here the CDR3 reads CASSMRDWGGDTQYF. The covered CDR3 bases are TGTGCCAGCAGTATGCGGGACTGGGGGGGCGAC.

Only a few counts were recorded for this clone. Gene names are mouse gene names. Read data end 4 residues before the CDR3 end; the end is taken from the germline J gene. V gene TRBV13-2 combines with J gene TRBJ2-3, with TRBD2 identical over 8 bases. The CDR3 sequence is 15 residues long. The V segment lost 3 bases and the J segment 0 bases; nucleotides outside the gene matches: 3. Per germline, CDR1 NNHNN and CDR2 SYGAGS (reference sequence). CDR3: CASGGYWGSAETLYF. The CDR3 bases that were read are TGTGCCAGCGGTGGCTACTGGGGGAGTGCAGAA.

There are many counts of this clone. Gene names are the mouse ones. The CDR3 end lies 4 residues beyond the end of the read and is filled in from the germline J gene. This chain connects TRBV13-2 to TRBJ2-5; 8 positions match TRBD2. Germline V CDR1 and CDR2: NNHNN, SYGAGS (reference sequence). This CDR3 comprises 15 residues. The CDR3 bases that were read are TGTGCCAGCGGTGATGCGGGCTGGGGGGAAGAC. Translating it yields CASGDAGWGED. The full CDR3 protein reads CASGDAGWGEDTQYF.

This clone was observed a handful of times. Genes here carry mouse names. The read gets to within 4 residues of the CDR3 end, and the germline J gene fills in the rest. The rearrangement uses TRBV13-3 and TRBJ2-5, with TRBD1 identical over 8 bases. Trimming at V came to 1 base and at J to 3 bases, leaving 1 base not matched to a gene. The CDR3 has 14 amino acids. CDR1 is NNHDY, CDR2 SYVADS, per germline. This CDR3 is CASSDYRGQDTQYF. CDR3 DNA (partial): TGTGCCAGCAGTGATTACAGGGGGCAAGAC.

This clone is labeled as medium-sized. Germline and genes: mouse. Read data end 4 residues before the CDR3 end; the end is taken from the germline J gene. The genes are TRBV16 and TRBJ2-1; maybe TRBD2 (7 bases). Germline V gives CDR1 SGHSA, CDR2 FRNQAP. V was clipped by 1 base and J by 1 base, with 8 bases between them. There are 15 residues in the CDR3. The part of the CDR3 DNA that was read is TGTGCAAGCAGCTTAGTGGGGGGCAACTATGCT. This sequence encodes CASSLVGGNYA. The whole CDR3 protein reads CASSLVGGNYAEQFF.

This clone was detected only a few times. The germline and genes are mouse ones. The CDR3 loop reads CASSSRDRGHEQYF. CDR3 bases read: TGTGCCAGCAGCTCCCGGGACAGGGGGCAT. This chain uses TRBV13-3 with TRBJ2-7; 12 nucleotides match TRBD1. The DNA ends 4 residues before the CDR3 does, and the rest of the CDR3 is filled in from the germline J gene. The length of the CDR3 is 14 residues. CDR1 and CDR2 (germline): NNHDY, SYVADS.

In the case of this clone: Gene labels here are mouse ones. The read comes to an end 4 residues before the CDR3 does, leaving the germline J gene to fill in the end. V usage is TRBV4 and J usage is TRBJ1-1, with D possibly TRBD1 on 5 matching bases. This CDR3 is 14 amino acids long. V dropped 5 bases and J dropped 4 bases, with 14 bases sitting between them. CDR1 and CDR2 (germline): LGHDT, YNNKQL (reference sequence). CDR3 region: CASSPRPGGTEVFF. The CDR3 bases that were read are TGTGCCAGCAGCCCCCGACCGGGGGGCACA.

There are many counts of this clone. Genes and germline come from the mouse. The DNA ends 4 residues before the CDR3 does, and the rest of the CDR3 is filled in from the germline J gene. V and J are TRBV13-3 and TRBJ1-1; D not certain. The ends were cut back, 0 bases at V and 3 bases at J, with 6 bases in the middle. The CDR3 extends over 13 amino acids. Germline V gene data show CDR1 as NNHDY and CDR2 as SYVADS. CDR3 DNA, as far as it was read: TGTGCCAGCAGTGATGTAGAGGACACA. Protein: CASSDVEDT. Given in full, the CDR3 is CASSDVEDTEVFF.

This clone was seen at least ten times. Gene names and germline refer to mouse. Sequencing ends 4 residues short of the CDR3 end; the germline J gene provides the rest. The rearrangement joins TRBV13-2 to TRBJ2-5; D remains unclear. CDR1 and CDR2 (germline): NNHNN, SYGAGS (reference sequence). The CDR3 runs 14 residues. Trimming removed 1 base at V and 0 bases at J, with 6 bases between. CDR3 bases read: TGTGCCAGCGGTGATAACTTTAACCAAGAC. Translation gives CASGDNFNQD. The complete CDR3 reads CASGDNFNQDTQYF.

The table lists this clone with many counts. The genes and germline here are from mouse. The read comes to an end 4 residues before the CDR3 does, leaving the germline J gene to fill in the end. The chain links TRBV17 to TRBJ2-5, with 10 bases matching TRBD2. Germline V gives CDR1 MNHDT, CDR2 YYDKIL. Losses at the gene ends were 0 bases for V and 1 base for J; bases not matched to a gene: 4. The CDR3 has 17 residues. CDR3 sequence: CASSRDLGGRYQDTQYF. The sequenced CDR3 bases are TGTGCTAGCAGTAGAGATCTGGGGGGGCGCTACCAAGAC.

In its sample, this clone ranks as medium-sized (0.01 to 0.1%). The gene names here belong to mouse. The read finishes 3 residues shy of the CDR3 end, and the germline J gene is used to complete it. The rearrangement uses TRBV1 and TRBJ1-6, with a possible D match to TRBD1 (5 bases). TRBJ1-6 is an ORF for which the function is uncertain. With 0 bases removed from V and 5 bases from J, the gap between germline ends came to 5 bases. This CDR3 region has 14 residues. The germline V gene encodes CDR1 NSQYPW and CDR2 LRSPGD (reference sequence). CDR3 region: CTCSADRDNSPLYF. CDR3 bases read: TGCACCTGCAGTGCAGACAGGGATAATTCGCCC.

This clone was detected many times. Mouse germline and gene names are used. The CDR3 is cut off 4 residues early in the read; its end comes from the germline J gene. The chain links TRBV5 to TRBJ2-1; 10 bases align to TRBD1. CDR3 length: 15 residues. Germline assignment: CDR1 LGHNA and CDR2 YNLKQL (reference sequence). Trimming cost V 4 bases and J 4 bases; bases outside gene matches: 4. CDR3 DNA, as far as it was read: TGTGCCAGCAGCCCTCAGGGACAGGGGTATGCT. This sequence encodes CASSPQGQGYA. The whole CDR3 sequence reads CASSPQGQGYAEQFF.

At least ten counts were recorded for this clone. Gene names refer to mouse genes. The CDR3 end lies 4 residues beyond the end of the read and is filled in from the germline J gene. J is TRBJ2-3 and V is TRBV5; 11 nucleotides agree with TRBD2. The CDR3 spans 17 residues. Germline-derived CDR1 and CDR2 are LGHNA and YNLKQL (reference sequence). J gave up 0 bases and V 2 bases, and 4 bases lay outside the gene matches. The DNA read from the CDR3 is TGTGCCAGCAGCCAACCAGGACTGGGGGGTAGTGCAGAA. This sequence encodes CASSQPGLGGSAE. The entire CDR3 protein is CASSQPGLGGSAETLYF.

This clone was counted between two and nine times. Mismatch with germline at one junction end may stem from a read error. Mouse gene names and germline throughout. The read ends 4 residues shy of where the CDR3 ends; the end is completed using the germline J gene. V usage is TRBV29 and J usage is TRBJ1-1; possibly TRBD1 for D (6 bases). This CDR3 contains 14 residues. Per the germline V gene, CDR1 is MSHET and CDR2 is SYDVDS. The CDR3 here is CTSSLSGQNTEVFF. Partial CDR3 DNA: TGTACTAGCAGTTTATCGGGACAAAACACA. Based on the CDR3 plus reference TRBV29 and TRBJ1-1, the full variable domain is DMKVTQMPRYLIKRMGENVLLECGQDMSHETMYWYRQDPGLGLQLIYISYDVDSNSEGDIPKGYRVSRKKREHFSLILDSAKTNQTSVYFCTSSLSGQNTEVFFGKGTRLTVV.

This clone has a count of ten or more. These gene names are mouse names. The read ends 4 residues before the CDR3 terminus; that terminus is restored from the germline J gene. The chain links TRBV13-3 to TRBJ2-3, with 8 bases lining up with TRBD2. V shed 4 bases, J shed 0 bases, and the junction held 4 bases outside the gene matches. The length of the CDR3 is 15 residues. Germline CDR1 NNHDY, CDR2 SYVADS. CDR3 DNA (partial): TGTGCCAGCAGTTGGACTGGGCCTAGTGCAGAA. Translated, it gives CASSWTGPSAE. The complete CDR3 reads CASSWTGPSAETLYF.

This clone has a count of ten or more. Gene names are the mouse ones. Read data end 4 residues before the CDR3 end; the end is taken from the germline J gene. The chain employs TRBV1 and TRBJ2-4; 9 bases match TRBD1. This CDR3 has 13 residues. Germline CDR1 and CDR2: NSQYPW and LRSPGD (reference sequence). The CDR3 DNA, read in part, is TGCACCTGCAGTGGGGACAGGGAGAAC. Its protein product is CTCSGDREN. The complete CDR3 sequence is CTCSGDRENTLYF.

Sample share makes this clone medium-sized. Gene names and germline refer to mouse. The sequenced fragment ends 3 residues before the CDR3 boundary, so the rest is inferred from the germline J gene. The chain has TRBV29 and TRBJ1-6, with TRBD1 as a possible D gene (5 bases). TRBJ1-6 is an ORF; its function is uncertain. The CDR3 runs to 17 residues. V lost 4 bases and J lost 5, with 18 bases in between. Germline V gene data show CDR1 as MSHET and CDR2 as SYDVDS. This chain's CDR3 is CASSSPLGGRDNSPLYF. CDR3 DNA (partial): TGTGCTAGCAGTTCCCCCCTGGGGGGAAGAGATAATTCGCCC.

Ten or more counts support this clone. The gene symbols are mouse symbols. The read terminates 4 residues ahead of where the CDR3 ends, so the germline J gene completes it. This rearrangement joins TRBV31 to TRBJ2-4; D might be TRBD2 (5 bases). The CDR3 has 13 amino acids. Trimming pared 4 bases from V and 0 bases from J, leaving 8 bases between. Germline CDR1 GKSSPN, CDR2 SITVG. The CDR3 loop is CAWKVGSQNTLYF. Partial CDR3 DNA: TGTGCCTGGAAAGTGGGGAGTCAAAAC.

About this clone itself: Genes and germline are mouse. The CDR3 end lies 4 residues beyond the end of the read and is filled in from the germline J gene. The rearrangement links TRBV1 to TRBJ2-1; 10 bases agree with TRBD2. Germline V gives CDR1 NSQYPW, CDR2 LRSPGD (reference sequence). There are 17 residues in the CDR3. Trimming took 2 bases from V and 4 from J; bases not matched to a gene: 8. CDR3 DNA (partial): TGCACCTGCAGTGCATCACTGGGGGGGGCGGGGTATGCT. This translates into CTCSASLGGAGYA. The complete CDR3 protein is CTCSASLGGAGYAEQFF.

This clone was counted at least ten times. Genes and germline come from the mouse. The read ends 4 residues before the CDR3 terminus; that terminus is restored from the germline J gene. The rearrangement links TRBV13-1 to TRBJ2-3; TRBD1 might be the D (5 bases). CDR3 size: 13 residues. Trimming stripped 1 base from V and 3 bases from J, with 6 bases between. CDR1 is NSHNY and CDR2 is SYGAGN in the germline V gene. The CDR3: CASSDRTAETLYF. Incomplete CDR3 DNA: TGTGCCAGCAGTGATAGGACAGCAGAA.

This clone was seen only a few times. Here the gene names and germline are mouse. The read terminates 4 residues before the CDR3 end, so the remaining end is supplied by the germline J gene. The chain joins TRBV5 to TRBJ2-1; D gene uncertain. Germline V gene data show CDR1 as LGHNA and CDR2 as YNLKQL (reference sequence). The CDR3 covers 14 residues. V shed 0 bases and J shed 3 bases, with 6 bases lying between them. The CDR3 loop is CASSQDGFYAEQFF. The CDR3 DNA, read in part, is TGTGCCAGCAGCCAAGATGGGTTCTATGCT.

This clone was observed a handful of times. The genes are named according to mouse. The read gets to within 4 residues of the CDR3 end, and the germline J gene fills in the rest. This chain joins TRBV31 and TRBJ2-1; 8 bases are a match to TRBD2. The V and J ends lost 1 base and 3 bases, in that order; junction bases with no gene match: 2. This CDR3 is 14 amino acids long. Per germline, CDR1 GKSSPN and CDR2 SITVG. The CDR3 DNA, read in part, is TGTGCCTGGAGTCGGACTGGGAGCTATGCT. This encodes CAWSRTGSYA. The entire CDR3 protein is CAWSRTGSYAEQFF. The full variable domain, with the rest looked up from reference TRBV31 and TRBJ2-1, is AQTIHQWPVAEIKAVGSPLSLGCTIKGKSSPNLYWYWQATGGTLQQLFYSITVGQVESVVQLNLSASRPKDDQFILSTEKLLLSHSGFYLCAWSRTGSYAEQFFGPGTRLTVL.

In regard to this clone: Gene and germline names: mouse. The read is 3 residues too short to cover the CDR3 end, so that end is filled in from the germline J gene. The chain uses TRBV13-2 and TRBJ1-6, with D tentatively TRBD1 (5 bases). TRBJ1-6 is classed as an ORF, of uncertain function. The germline V gene has CDR1 NNHNN and CDR2 SYGAGS (reference sequence). The CDR3 spans 15 residues. The V end was cut by 1 base, the J end by 3 bases, with 8 bases between. The CDR3 protein is CASGDRQFYNSPLYF. CDR3 DNA (partial): TGTGCCAGCGGTGATAGACAGTTCTATAATTCGCCC.

The sample holds many counts of this clone. Mouse names are used for the genes. The observed sequence ends 4 residues before the CDR3 terminus, with the missing tail filled in from the germline J gene. The chain employs TRBV5 and TRBJ2-1; the D gene is possibly TRBD2 (6 bases). The CDR3 runs 17 residues. Germline CDR1 reads LGHNA; CDR2 reads YNLKQL (reference sequence). Trimming left V 0 bases short and J 6 bases short, with 18 bases between. Here the CDR3 reads CASSQDGPGDLFAEQFF. The CDR3 bases that were read are TGTGCCAGCAGCCAAGATGGGCCTGGGGACCTCTTTGCT.

This clone was observed at least ten times. Germline and genes here are mouse. The read ends 4 residues early relative to the CDR3; the germline J gene fills the gap. The gene calls are TRBV13-1 and TRBJ1-2; D remains unclear. V lost 5 bases, J lost 0 bases, and 5 bases lay in between. The CDR3 sequence is 12 residues long. Germline values: CDR1 NSHNY, CDR2 SYGAGN. Incomplete CDR3 DNA: TGTGCCAGCAGGACACCAAACTCC. It codes for CASRTPNS. The complete CDR3 sequence is CASRTPNSDYTF.

This clone was counted at least ten times. Genes here carry mouse names. The read gets to within 4 residues of the CDR3 end, and the germline J gene fills in the rest. This chain connects TRBV31 to TRBJ2-1; TRBD1 agrees at 8 bases. With 3 bases clipped from V and 2 bases from J, the junction kept 6 bases outside the gene matches. Per germline, CDR1 GKSSPN and CDR2 SITVG. The CDR3 runs to 15 residues. CDR3 in amino acids: CAWSRTGWYYAEQFF. CDR3 DNA (partial): TGTGCCTGGAGCAGGACAGGGTGGTACTATGCT. The variable domain in full, completed from reference TRBV31 and TRBJ2-1, reads AQTIHQWPVAEIKAVGSPLSLGCTIKGKSSPNLYWYWQATGGTLQQLFYSITVGQVESVVQLNLSASRPKDDQFILSTEKLLLSHSGFYLCAWSRTGWYYAEQFFGPGTRLTVL.

This clone was recorded at least ten times. The genes are named according to mouse. The read is 4 residues too short to cover the CDR3 end, so that end is filled in from the germline J gene. The rearrangement joins TRBV19 to TRBJ1-1; 9 bases match TRBD1. CDR1 is FNHDT, CDR2 SITEND, per germline (reference sequence). V gave up 2 bases and J gave up 1 base; unmatched junction bases: 9. This CDR3 has 17 residues. The CDR3 sequence is CASSIIHGQGRNTEVFF. The DNA read from the CDR3 is TGTGCCAGCAGTATTATTCACGGACAGGGGAGGAACACA.

At least ten counts were recorded for this clone. Mouse gene names and germline throughout. The read ends 4 residues before the CDR3 terminus; that terminus is restored from the germline J gene. The J gene is TRBJ2-7, the V gene TRBV5; TRBD2 matches 11 bases. Germline trimming cut 2 bases from V and 3 bases from J; bases unmatched to any gene: 3. The CDR3 sequence is 15 residues long. The germline V gene has CDR1 LGHNA and CDR2 YNLKQL (reference sequence). The CDR3 protein is CASSQRDWGNYEQYF. The sequenced part of the CDR3 DNA is TGTGCCAGCAGCCAACGGGACTGGGGGAACTAT.